This note documents a single T cell receptor beta chain sequence. It has no known antigen specificity. No qualities accompany the bases; no much larger clone lies one base away. The entry originates in a study of beta chain features in type 1 diabetes (dated by TCRdb to 2017 to 2018). Study-wide context: Patients and healthy donors did not differ in mean age, gender distribution, total cell number or subset yield. A total of 107,917,701 sorted cells were examined across all samples, and RNA yield correlated strongly with the number of cells per subset. The study compared TCRB repertoires of sorted circulating CD4+ T cell subsets between recently diagnosed type 1 diabetes patients and matched healthy donors. Regulatory and stem cell-like memory subsets were obtained from only 8 patients and about eight healthy donors, while naive and central memory subsets were obtained from all 30 or so donors.

The CDR3 spans 13 residues, from the cysteine through the phenylalanine. Only CDR3 DNA is held: 39 bases, read in frame from base 1. From a lookup of the germline V gene (reference sequence), CDR1 and CDR2 are SSHAT and FNYEAQ. The High Capacity cDNA Reverse Transcription Kit was used to reverse transcribe all of the isolated RNA, meaning that expressed TCRB transcripts were what got sequenced. Deep immunoSEQ sequencing was applied to naive, central memory and regulatory T cell samples, giving an average of roughly 3.6 million total reads per sample. After sorted cells were lysed in RLT buffer, RNA was extracted with DNase-treated RNeasy Micro or Mini kits, with the choice depending on cell number. To prevent cross-contamination, each cell subset was processed individually, whereas patient and healthy donor samples were processed jointly. The immunoSEQ multiplex PCR was used to amplify TCRB sequences from cDNA, yielding 87-bp fragments that span the CDR3 region. Sequencing of the amplicons was done on the Illumina HiSeq platform. Per the authors' processing: Synthetic template baselines were used to correct PCR bias computationally, reads within Hamming distance 2 were collapsed, and singletons that could not be merged were discarded. Reads were aligned to IMGT to assign V, D and J genes, CDR3 length, and insertions or deletions at six rearrangement sites. Clonotype counts were normalized to sorted cell number within each subset before computing true diversity and Gini coefficients with the tcR R package. The overlap coefficient, calculated on TCRB nucleotide sequences, was used to quantify repertoire sharing. Out-of-frame TCRB sequences from naive cells were analyzed as a proxy for the pre-selection repertoire. What TCRdb holds here is the immuneACCESS table cut down to in-frame rearrangements. Part of the clones is not present; checked against another copy, under half of the missing clones reflect an unresolved V gene, and the others are unexplained. From that table come the V and J calls and clone size; the DNA was used to work out D and trimming. The sample table shows 900,000 or so clones, and 15% to 20% are seen once. The ten biggest clones cover 0.02% to 0.03% of the sample.

The paper's findings and limits, for the study overall: Because cDNA rather than genomic DNA was sequenced, highly expressing activated cells could have been over-represented, although no difference in activation and CD3 levels was found between groups. Because the HLA sub-analyses included only small numbers of individuals, any influence of HLA type on TCRB rearrangement was left unresolved. At VDJ recombination sites, type 1 diabetes patients had fewer insertions and more deleted nucleotides, which implies abnormalities in thymic rearrangement. PCR may preferentially amplify shorter templates, but because patient and control samples were amplified and corrected together, any resulting skew would affect both groups equally. A moderate but significant shortening of TCRB CDR3 length was observed in type 1 diabetes patients in all four CD4+ subsets. Naive, central memory and regulatory TCRB repertoires appeared to be more alike among patients than among healthy donors.

From each donor, a single peripheral blood sample of around 120 mL on average was drawn into heparinised tubes. Using a panel that included CD45RO, CCR7, CD25, CD127, CD95 and CD27, naive, central memory, regulatory and stem cell-like memory CD4+ T cells were sorted on a BD FACSAria II. Every sorted population had a purity above 95%. PBMCs were separated immediately by Lymphoprep density gradient centrifugation and were stained directly, without being cultured. So that batch effects would be minimized, each experiment stained and sorted samples in pairs, pairing one healthy donor with one patient. Sequencing was carried out using naive CD4+ T cells from blood. The intended sense of this specimen's cell subset or site label: true naive CD4+ T cells. The source is a woman between 18 and 30 years old in good health. This receptor chain uses TRBV7-7 and TRBJ2-1; the D gene could be TRBD1 or TRBD2, each one agreeing over 8 bases. The bases are TGTGCTAGCGGGACAGGAATCTACAATGAGCAGTTCTTC. Its translation reads: CASGTGIYNEQFF.